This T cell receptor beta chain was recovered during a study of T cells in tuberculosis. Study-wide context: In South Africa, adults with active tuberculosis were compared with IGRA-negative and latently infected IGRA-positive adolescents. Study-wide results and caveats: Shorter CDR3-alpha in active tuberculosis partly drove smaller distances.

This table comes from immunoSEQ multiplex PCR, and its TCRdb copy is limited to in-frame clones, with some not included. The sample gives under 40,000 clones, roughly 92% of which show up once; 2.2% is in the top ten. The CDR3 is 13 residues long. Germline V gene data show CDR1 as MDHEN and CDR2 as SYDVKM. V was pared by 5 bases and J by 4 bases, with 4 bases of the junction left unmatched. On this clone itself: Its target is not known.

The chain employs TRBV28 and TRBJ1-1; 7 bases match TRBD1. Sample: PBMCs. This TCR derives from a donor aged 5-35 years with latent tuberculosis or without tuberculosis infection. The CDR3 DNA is TGTGCCAGCAGTAACAGGGGTGGCACTGAAGCTTTCTTT. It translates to CASSNRGGTEAFF.